The source of this TCR beta chain is a study of patients and donors after allogeneic stem cell transplantation. TCRdb called the RT-PCR reads again in MiXCR, with one record for every CDR3 protein. The repertoire consists of roughly 940,000 distinct CDR3 sequences, with about 20% occurring once and the leading ten covering 5% to 6.5%. This CDR3 has 12 residues. Germline CDR1 MNHEY, CDR2 SVGEGT. V was clipped by 6 bases and J by 4 bases, with 7 bases between them. The sequenced sample consisted of blood, either unsorted or a sorted T cell fraction (not recorded which). This rearrangement joins TRBV6-2 or TRBV6-3 to TRBJ2-1; tentative D call: TRBD2 (5 bases). The sequence came from a human donor who was either an allogeneic HSCT recipient or a stem cell or donor lymphocyte infusion donor (not recorded which). It is not recorded whose cells these are; they may come from a transplant donor. The DNA for the CDR3 is TGTGCCAGCAGACTAGGTTACAATGAGCAGTTCTTC. Translated, it gives CASRLGYNEQFF.